The rows below give T cell receptor beta chains drawn from one sample of a study of regulatory T cells in long-lasting Graves disease. TCRdb fed the multiplex PCR reads into MiXCR, producing one record per CDR3 protein. The table lists around 510,000 distinct CDR3 sequences, around 20% of them singletons. The sample was peripheral blood mononuclear cells (PBMCs), taken when the disease was refractory, from a patient treated with antithyroid drugs. The receptors derive from a female donor with Graves disease. The CDR3 runs from the conserved cysteine through the conserved F or W. The order of the fields is V gene, CDR3 protein.

>TRBV4-1
CASGVTLSEQYF
>TRBV7-6
CASSLSDRGGSPLHF
>TRBV20-1
CSARQGQGGYTF
>TRBV6-1
CASLRQGGVGTQYF
>TRBV7-9
CASSPTRGFGYTF
>TRBV19
CASSKRNMNTEAFF
>TRBV7-9
CASSLVRAGADEQYF
>TRBV2
CASSADYNSPLHF
>TRBV6-1
CASIATGDPEAFF
>TRBV2
CAGSEGGGFQPQHF
>TRBV6-1
CATTGGTFVGEQYF
>TRBV10-3
CAISVGYRGTIEQYF
>TRBV6-1
CASSAGPLYQPQHF
>TRBV29-1
CSVLSYDRNYEQYF
>TRBV19
CARRTEDDGCGYTF
>TRBV2
CASSHRDYLDTGELFF
>TRBV13
CASSHGTQNTEAFF
>TRBV7-2
CARSLFGTSSYEQYF
>TRBV5-6
CASSLTRTGDEQYF
>TRBV27
CASTSSPYEQYF
>TRBV4-3
CASSQVLRTGELFF
>TRBV28
CASSFRFKTGGRGNTEAFF
>TRBV28
CASRLGWASGNTIYF
>TRBV28
CASSLEAGLSYEQYF
>TRBV7-3
CASSLNRVNTEAFF
>TRBV29-1
CSIDSTGANVLTF
>TRBV7-9
CASSAQGSTEAFF
>TRBV7-2
CASSPPVAGANEKLFF
>TRBV28
CASSRPTGSHHTQYF
>TRBV28
CASSLWGGQTYEQYF
>TRBV4-1
CASSQDNAGIPGYTF
>TRBV5-1
CASSLLGAPGKELFF
>TRBV5-1
CASSPLSGQLNKQYF
>TRBV19
CASSIEVATEAFF
>TRBV7-9
CASSSTLRGRANYGYTF
>TRBV29-1
CSVGTGPEALF
>TRBV6-1
CASSEEQFF
>TRBV29-1
CSAGGLSTYEQYF
>TRBV28
CASRITSGRPFF
>TRBV5-8
CASSLGQVINQPQHF
>TRBV9
CASNDGSQETQYF
>TRBV28
CASSLTGGFYNEQFF
>TRBV6-1
CASRGDRGYYGYTF
>TRBV5-1
CASTPGLMNTEAFF
>TRBV2
CASSGGDRARGKLFF